This entry lists 31 T cell receptor beta chains sequenced from one sample in a study of T cell responses to AZD1222 COVID-19 vaccine. Measured with immunoSEQ multiplex PCR; TCRdb has only the in-frame clones, and not every one. The top ten clones hold 4% to 5% of a sample with over 95,000 clones, roughly nine tenths of them seen once. The sequencing here drew on peripheral blood, taken on day 0 of AZD1222 vaccination. Every receptor here comes from an adult in good health.

Comment on this clone: The sample carries other DNA sequences with the same CDR3. The chain is built from TRBV4-2 and TRBJ1-6, with no clear D. Germline V gene lookup returns CDR1 LGHNA and CDR2 YNFKEQ. V dropped 1 base and J dropped 8 bases, with 3 bases sitting between them. This CDR3 has 12 amino acids. The CDR3 nucleotides are TGTGCCAGCAGCCAAGTGGATTCACCCCTCCACTTT. Its protein is CASSQVDSPLHF.

The J gene is TRBJ1-5, the V gene TRBV6-5; 7 bases agree with TRBD1. Trimming took 4 bases from V and 0 from J; bases not matched to a gene: 3. The germline gives CDR1 MNHEY, CDR2 SVGAGI. The CDR3 spans 15 residues. The CDR3 region is CASSLTGSSNQPQHF. The CDR3 DNA reads as TGTGCCAGCAGTTTGACAGGGTCTAGCAATCAGCCCCAGCATTTT.

This clone was observed a single time. The chain has TRBV6-5 and TRBJ2-1; 8 nucleotides line up with TRBD2. Looked up from germline, CDR1 is MNHEY and CDR2 is SVGAGI. V lost 8 bases to trimming and J lost 6 bases; unmatched junction nucleotides: 12. This CDR3 has 15 amino acids. CDR3 sequence: CASVSRAGGGNEQFF. As DNA, the CDR3 is TGTGCCAGCGTCTCCCGGGCGGGGGGAGGCAATGAGCAGTTCTTC.

This clone was counted between two and nine times. The chain recombines TRBV20-1 with TRBJ1-2; D is ambiguous. Trimming pared 0 bases from V and 4 bases from J, leaving 3 bases between. The germline V gene encodes CDR1 DFQATT and CDR2 SNEGSKA (reference sequence). The CDR3 length is 11 residues. CDR3 bases: TGCAGTGCTAGAGAAACCTATGGCTACACCTTC. This translates into CSARETYGYTF.

This chain uses TRBV6-5 with TRBJ1-4; 9 nucleotides align to TRBD1. Looked up from germline, CDR1 is MNHEY and CDR2 is SVGAGI. The CDR3 is 14 amino acids. J lost 6 bases, V lost 6 bases, and 5 bases had no gene match. CDR3 bases: TGTGCCAGCAGGACAGGGGGAAGGTATGAAAAACTGTTTTTT. Its protein product is CASRTGGRYEKLFF.

The chain carries TRBV18 and TRBJ2-1, with TRBD2 matching over 10 bases. The germline V gene encodes CDR1 KGHSH and CDR2 LQKENI. Unmatched junction bases numbered 2, after V lost 4 bases and J lost 2 bases. This CDR3 comprises 15 residues. The CDR3 DNA follows: TGTGCCAGCTCACGAACTAGCGGGGCCTACAATGAGCAGTTCTTC. Translated: CASSRTSGAYNEQFF.

This clone was detected only a few times. This rearrangement joins TRBV6-2 or TRBV6-3 to TRBJ2-3; 9 bases map to TRBD2. Germline-derived CDR1 and CDR2 are MNHEY and SVGEGT. The V gene end was trimmed by 4 bases and the J gene end by 4 bases; junction bases not matched to a gene: 6. This CDR3 comprises 15 residues. The chain's CDR3 is CASSLVASGADTQYF. The CDR3 DNA reads TGTGCCAGCAGTTTAGTCGCTAGCGGGGCAGATACGCAGTATTTT.

The chain combines TRBV23-1 with TRBJ2-5, with 7 bases lining up with TRBD1. TRBV23-1 is treated as an ORF (open reading frame) with a function not yet certain. V was clipped by 4 bases and J by 2 bases; unmatched bases: 1. The CDR3 has 13 amino acids. The chain's CDR3 is CASSLDRQETQYF. The CDR3, as DNA: TGCGCCAGCAGTCTGGACAGGCAAGAGACCCAGTACTTC.

This chain connects TRBV7-8 to TRBJ1-1; D is ambiguous. V was trimmed by 3 bases and J by 2 bases, leaving 7 bases between them. Germline V CDR1 and CDR2: SGHVS, FQNEAQ. The CDR3 length is 13 residues. This chain's CDR3 is CASSFRENTEAFF. Here the CDR3 DNA reads TGTGCCAGCAGCTTTCGGGAAAACACTGAAGCTTTCTTT.

The CDR3 sequence: CASSVDGGGYTF. For the CDR3, the DNA is TGTGCCAGCAGCGTAGATGGAGGTGGCTACACCTTC. V usage is TRBV9 and J usage is TRBJ1-2; D gene unclear. This CDR3 is 12 amino acids long. The V gene's germline CDR1 is SGDLS and CDR2 YYNGEE. Trimming pared 0 bases from V and 7 bases from J, leaving 7 bases between.

The chain joins TRBV6-1 to TRBJ1-2; D unclear. The CDR3 has 13 amino acids. V dropped 3 bases and J dropped 1 base, with 6 bases sitting between them. CDR1 is MNHNS, CDR2 SASEGT, per germline. This CDR3 reads CASSEGLNYGYTF. CDR3 sequence (DNA): TGTGCCAGCAGTGAGGGCCTTAACTATGGCTACACCTTC.

The V and J genes are TRBV4-1 and TRBJ1-1; 11 bases are shared with TRBD1. The CDR3 covers 18 residues. With V trimmed by 2 bases and J by 0 bases, 8 bases remained unmatched. Germline V lookup: CDR1 MGHRA, CDR2 YSYEKL. This CDR3 reads CASSQPSRDRGMNTEAFF. The CDR3, as DNA: TGCGCCAGCAGCCAACCCTCCCGGGACAGGGGGATGAACACTGAAGCTTTCTTT.

V and J are TRBV6-5 and TRBJ2-5; D is unclear. This CDR3 region has 14 residues. Trimming shortened V by 6 bases and J by 0 bases, and 11 bases separated the two germline ends. Germline loops: CDR1 MNHEY, CDR2 SVGAGI. The CDR3 DNA follows: TGTGCCAGCAGCCGGCCTGCGTACCAAGAGACCCAGTACTTC. Its protein product is CASSRPAYQETQYF.

The gene calls are TRBV28 and TRBJ1-2; TRBD1 might be the D (5 bases). The CDR3 loop spans 13 amino acids. Germline CDR1 is MDHEN and CDR2 is SYDVKM. Trimming pared 6 bases from V and 5 bases from J, leaving 13 bases between. DNA for the CDR3: TGTGCCAGCAGACGTCAGGGAAATTATGGCTACACCTTC. As protein: CASRRQGNYGYTF.

J is TRBJ1-1 and V is TRBV30; D is possibly TRBD1 (6 bases). Trimming removed 0 bases from V and 5 bases from J, with 13 bases in between. The CDR3 length is 14 residues. In germline, CDR1 is GTSNPN, CDR2 SVGIG (reference sequence). CDR3 in amino acids: CAWSVGDGTTEAFF. CDR3 nucleotides: TGTGCCTGGAGTGTTGGAGATGGGACAACTGAAGCTTTCTTT. The whole variable domain, filled in from reference TRBV30 and TRBJ1-1, reads SQTIHQWPATLVQPVGSPLSLECTVEGTSNPNLYWYRQAAGRGLQLLFYSVGIGQISSEVPQNLSASRPQDRQFILSSKKLLLSDSGFYLCAWSVGDGTTEAFFGQGTRLTVV.

V is TRBV27 and J is TRBJ2-7; TRBD1 aligns across 7 bases. Germline V gene data show CDR1 as MNHEY and CDR2 as SMNVEV (reference sequence). V trimming: 6 bases; J trimming: 2 bases; junction bases outside the gene matches: 10. This CDR3 is built from 15 residues. CDR3 region: CASRPAGTEAYEQYF. For the CDR3, the DNA is TGTGCCAGCAGACCAGCCGGGACAGAAGCCTACGAGCAGTACTTC.

The gene calls are TRBV5-6 and TRBJ2-3; 10 nucleotides agree with TRBD2. CDR3 length: 16 amino acids. Germline assignment: CDR1 SGHDT and CDR2 YYEEEE. Trimming at V came to 1 base and at J to 5 bases, leaving 7 bases not matched to a gene. This chain's CDR3 is CASSLKSGGARDTQYF. The DNA of the CDR3 is TGTGCCAGCAGCTTGAAGAGCGGGGGGGCCAGAGATACGCAGTATTTT.

This sequence joins TRBV19 and TRBJ2-2; weak D call: TRBD2 (6 bases). CDR3 length: 14 amino acids. Germline CDR1 and CDR2: LNHDA and SQIVND (reference sequence). Trimming left V 4 bases short and J 4 bases short, with 10 bases between. CDR3 nucleotide sequence: TGTGCCAGTAGTAAGCCCGGGGGCACCGGGGAGCTGTTTTTT. This encodes CASSKPGGTGELFF.

The rearrangement links TRBV5-1 to TRBJ1-1, with 9 bases fitting TRBD1. Germline-derived CDR1 and CDR2 are SGHRS and YFSETQ. The CDR3 contains 14 residues. The V and J ends lost 4 bases and 5 bases, in that order; junction bases with no gene match: 6. CDR3 amino acids: CASSEGQGQTEAFF. For the CDR3, the DNA is TGCGCCAGCAGCGAAGGACAGGGGCAAACTGAAGCTTTCTTT.

V and J are TRBV7-2 and TRBJ2-7; D is unresolved. The CDR3 loop spans 15 amino acids. Germline V gives CDR1 SGHTA, CDR2 FQGNSA. V lost 1 base, J lost 0 bases, and 10 bases lay in between. DNA for the CDR3: TGTGCCAGCAGCTTAGAGATACGCTTCTCCTACGAGCAGTACTTC. Protein sequence: CASSLEIRFSYEQYF.

The chain employs TRBV9 and TRBJ1-1; possible D gene TRBD1, 5 bases. This CDR3 region has 14 residues. CDR1 SGDLS and CDR2 YYNGEE come from the germline V gene. With 3 bases removed from V and 2 bases from J, the gap between germline ends came to 11 bases. CDR3 residues: CASSAWGDNTEAFF. The CDR3 DNA follows: TGTGCCAGCAGCGCGTGGGGCGATAACACTGAAGCTTTCTTT.

This chain joins TRBV9 and TRBJ2-1; 9 bases map to TRBD1. V lost 3 bases and J lost 6; bases outside the gene matches: 7. CDR1 SGDLS and CDR2 YYNGEE come from the germline V gene. The CDR3 is made up of 15 amino acids. As DNA, the CDR3 is TGTGCCAGCAGCGCGTCCGGGACAGGGCGCAATGAGCAGTTCTTC. Protein sequence: CASSASGTGRNEQFF.

The chain joins TRBV4-1 to TRBJ1-1; 10 nucleotides match TRBD1. Germline V gives CDR1 MGHRA, CDR2 YSYEKL. Germline trimming cut 1 base from V and 1 base from J; bases unmatched to any gene: 12. The CDR3 length is 19 residues. DNA of the CDR3: TGCGCCAGCAGCCAAGCTGCCGGGACAGGGGCCCCGGGGAACACTGAAGCTTTCTTT. It is translated as CASSQAAGTGAPGNTEAFF.

The rearrangement uses TRBV11-1 and TRBJ1-4; TRBD1 matches at 7 bases. CDR1 and CDR2 from the germline V gene are SGHAT and FQDESV (reference sequence). This CDR3 contains 14 residues. The V and J ends lost 1 base and 8 bases, in that order; junction bases with no gene match: 4. In nucleotides, the CDR3 is TGTGCCAGCAGCTTAGGACAGGGTGTCGAAAAACTGTTTTTT. Encoded protein: CASSLGQGVEKLFF. The whole variable domain, filled in from reference TRBV11-1 and TRBJ1-4, reads EAEVAQSPRYKITEKSQAVAFWCDPISGHATLYWYRQILGQGPELLVQFQDESVVDDSQLPKDRFSAERLKGVDSTLKIQPAELGDSAMYLCASSLGQGVEKLFFGSGTQLSVL.

J is TRBJ2-6 and V is TRBV28, with D possibly matching TRBD1 (5 bases). Trimming left V 7 bases short and J 1 base short, with 14 bases between. CDR1 is MDHEN and CDR2 is SYDVKM in the germline V gene. The CDR3 extends over 16 amino acids. In nucleotides, the CDR3 is TGTGCCAGCACCACCCCACAGGCATCTGGGGCCAACGTCCTGACTTTC. Translated: CASTTPQASGANVLTF.

The V gene is TRBV5-1, the J gene TRBJ2-7; D gene unclear. V lost 4 bases, J lost 2 bases, and 13 bases lay in between. Germline V gene sequence: CDR1 SGHRS, CDR2 YFSETQ. The CDR3 has 14 amino acids. CDR3 sequence (DNA): TGCGCCAGCAGCCCCCCGGAAGTTACCTACGAGCAGTACTTC. Protein product: CASSPPEVTYEQYF.

The chain has TRBV30 and TRBJ1-5, with 10 bases fitting TRBD1. There are 19 residues in the CDR3. After removal of 3 bases from V and 3 bases from J, the junction contained 17 bases not matched to a gene. The V gene's germline CDR1 is GTSNPN and CDR2 SVGIG (reference sequence). The CDR3 nucleotides are TGTGCCTGGAGCGAGAGGGGGGGACAGGGGAAGGGCCTCAATCAGCCCCAGCATTTT. Its protein is CAWSERGGQGKGLNQPQHF.

This chain uses TRBV19 with TRBJ1-2, with D possibly matching TRBD1 (5 bases). Trimming took 3 bases from V and 8 from J, leaving 13 bases between them. Germline CDR1 is LNHDA and CDR2 is SQIVND (reference sequence). This CDR3 has 13 residues. CDR3 coding DNA: TGTGCCAGTAGTATTTTACAGAGGGGAGGCTACACCTTC. Translated, it gives CASSILQRGGYTF.

The chain joins TRBV6-4 to TRBJ2-1; TRBD2 agrees at 8 bases. There are 15 residues in the CDR3. V trimming: 3 bases; J trimming: 6 bases; junction bases outside the gene matches: 7. Per the germline V gene, CDR1 is MRHNA and CDR2 is SNTAGT. The CDR3 loop is CASSETSVRGNEQFF. The CDR3 bases are TGTGCCAGCAGTGAGACTAGCGTAAGGGGCAATGAGCAGTTCTTC.

This clone occurred once. V is TRBV3-1 (or the pseudogene TRBV3-2) and J is TRBJ2-5; D call uncertain. V was cut by 2 bases and J by 4 bases, with 11 bases left in between. In germline, CDR1 is LGHDT, CDR2 YNNKEL (reference sequence). The CDR3 totals 14 residues. CDR3 amino acids: CASSQWLLRETQYF. CDR3 in DNA: TGTGCCAGCAGCCAATGGCTTTTAAGAGAGACCCAGTACTTC.

This rearrangement joins TRBV30 to TRBJ2-7; D call uncertain. CDR3 length: 11 residues. From germline, CDR1 is GTSNPN and CDR2 SVGIG (reference sequence). V lost 3 bases and J lost 3, with 6 bases in between. The CDR3 DNA reads TGTGCCTGGAGCAGGAGCTACGAGCAGTACTTC. It encodes CAWSRSYEQYF.